Presented here are 9 T cell receptor beta chains from one specimen sequenced in a study of post-analysis software for immune sequencing data. Broader study findings: About 5 TRBV segments occurring more often in patients than controls included TRBV5-6, TRBV5-1 and TRBV20-1.

Unique molecular identifiers tagged the TCR beta cDNA libraries. TCRdb independently ran MiXCR on the PCR reads; one entry per CDR3 protein. Of hundreds of thousands of distinct CDR3 sequences in the sample, roughly 27% were seen once. The antigens of these receptors remain unknown. Input material: blood. These receptor sequences come from a girl aged 5-17 years with multiple sclerosis.

This chain joins TRBV20-1 and TRBJ2-7; possible D gene TRBD1, 5 bases. CDR1 and CDR2 from the germline V gene are DFQATT and SNEGSKA (reference sequence). V lost 1 base and J 2 bases, leaving 21 bases between the germline ends. CDR3 length equals 17 residues. CDR3 protein: CSARVMVSPQGAYEQYF. DNA for the CDR3: TGCAGTGCTAGAGTGATGGTTAGTCCTCAAGGGGCCTACGAGCAGTACTTC.

This clonotype was found a few times. CDR3 bases: TGTGCCAGCAGCTTAGGACTAGCGGGAGGGCACTCCTACGAGCAGTACTTC. It encodes CASSLGLAGGHSYEQYF. V is TRBV7-2 and J is TRBJ2-7; TRBD2 matches 14 bases. In germline, CDR1 is SGHTA, CDR2 FQGNSA. After removal of 1 base from V and 0 bases from J, the junction contained 2 bases not matched to a gene. This CDR3 region has 17 residues.

In the case of this clonotype: The junction departs from germline at one end; a sequencing error may be responsible. This chain joins TRBV3-1 and TRBJ1-1; D not certain. CDR1 and CDR2 (germline): LGHDT, YNNKEL (reference sequence). The CDR3 sequence is 12 residues long. The DNA of the CDR3 is TGTGCCAGCAGCCAGGCGATGACTGAAGTTTTCTTT. Encoded protein: CASSQAMTEVFF. The full variable domain, rest sourced from reference TRBV3-1 and TRBJ1-1, is DTAVSQTPKYLVTQMGNDKSIKCEQNLGHDTMYWYKQDSKKFLKIMFSYNNKELIINETVPNRFSPKSPDKAHLNLHINSLELGDSAVYFCASSQAMTEVFFGQGTRLTVV.

This clonotype was picked up a small number of times. This sequence joins TRBV16 and TRBJ2-7; perhaps TRBD1 as D (5 bases). Trimming removed 2 bases at V and 3 bases at J, with 14 bases between. This CDR3 region has 15 residues. Germline lookup yields CDR1 KGHSY and CDR2 FQNENV. CDR3 DNA sequence: TGTGCCAGCAGCCAAGGGGCAGTAGCATACTACGAGCAGTACTTC. Encoded protein: CASSQGAVAYYEQYF.

The chain is built from TRBV4-1 and TRBJ1-1, with unresolved D. Germline CDR1 and CDR2: MGHRA and YSYEKL. Trimming took 2 bases from V and 1 from J, leaving 14 bases between them. CDR3 size: 16 residues. The CDR3 here is CASSQLARDRNTEAFF. CDR3 bases: TGCGCCAGCAGCCAACTCGCGAGGGATAGGAACACTGAAGCTTTCTTT.

The J gene is TRBJ1-2, the V gene TRBV6-6; 8 bases line up with TRBD1. The junction had 7 bases not matched to a gene; V was cut back by 7 bases and J by 0 bases. The CDR3 loop spans 15 amino acids. CDR1 MNHNY and CDR2 SVGAGI come from the germline V gene (reference sequence). CDR3 protein: CASMGGQATNYGYTF. In DNA form, the CDR3 reads TGTGCCAGCATGGGGGGACAGGCAACTAACTATGGCTACACCTTC.

This clonotype has only one observation. V and J are TRBV5-1 and TRBJ2-5; TRBD2 aligns across 8 bases. The CDR3 is 15 residues long. The germline CDR1 and CDR2 sequences are SGHRS and YFSETQ. The V gene end was trimmed by 4 bases and the J gene end by 4 bases; junction bases not matched to a gene: 9. CDR3 in DNA: TGCGCCAGCAGCAGCATAGCGGGACTAGGAGAGACCCAGTACTTC. Its translation is CASSSIAGLGETQYF.

The CDR3 bases are TGCAGGGACGGACAGGGAGGGACAGATACGCAGTATTTT. It codes for CRDGQGGTDTQYF. The chain joins TRBV20-1 to TRBJ2-3; a weak D match, TRBD1 (8 bases). The CDR3 has 13 residues. Germline CDR1 reads DFQATT; CDR2 reads SNEGSKA (reference sequence).

This clonotype was observed a handful of times. V usage is TRBV7-2 and J usage is TRBJ1-6; 9 nucleotides match TRBD1. The CDR3 extends over 15 amino acids. With V trimmed by 2 bases and J by 7 bases, 3 bases remained unmatched. The germline V gene encodes CDR1 SGHTA and CDR2 FQGNSA. CDR3 sequence reads: CASSLRTGANSPLHF. The DNA for the CDR3 is TGTGCCAGCAGCTTAAGGACAGGGGCAAATTCACCCCTCCACTTT.